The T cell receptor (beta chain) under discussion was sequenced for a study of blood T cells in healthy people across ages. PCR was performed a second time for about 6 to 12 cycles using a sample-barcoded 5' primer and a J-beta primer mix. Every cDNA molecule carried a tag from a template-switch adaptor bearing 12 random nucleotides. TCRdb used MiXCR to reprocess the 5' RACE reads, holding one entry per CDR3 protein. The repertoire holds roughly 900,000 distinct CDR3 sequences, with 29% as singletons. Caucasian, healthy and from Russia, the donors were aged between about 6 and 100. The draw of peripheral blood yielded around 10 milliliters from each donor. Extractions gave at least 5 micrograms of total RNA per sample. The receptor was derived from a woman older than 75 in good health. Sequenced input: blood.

The CDR3 region is CASSTEPRRSGSYGYTF. In DNA, the CDR3 is TGTGCCAGCAGCACAGAGCCCCGAAGGTCTGGGAGCTATGGCTACACCTTC. The V call is TRBV2, the J call TRBJ1-2; D not certain. The CDR3 sequence is 17 residues long. CDR1 SNHLY and CDR2 FYNNEI come from the germline V gene. Trimming pared 6 bases from V and 4 bases from J, leaving 24 bases between.